The 20 T cell receptor beta chains presented below share a single source sample, sequenced in a study of vaccination effects on CD4 cells after COVID-19. The antigens these receptors bind are not known. Libraries were prepared by immunoSEQ multiplex PCR; TCRdb keeps only in-frame clonotypes and omits some of them. This table has 65,000 to 70,000 clones, less than 80% appearing once. In the ViraFEST assay, antigen-specific CD4+ clonotypes were identified by expansion after peptide-pool stimulation. When about ten days of culture had elapsed, CD4+ T cells were isolated. Each participant was administered two doses of either the BNT162b2 or the mRNA-1273 vaccine. The sequenced sample was CD4+ T cells from PBMCs cultured with HCoV-OC43 spike peptides, obtained after COVID-19 vaccination. Subset given: HCoV-OC43 spike overlapping peptide pool stimulation. The receptors were sampled from a human donor who received a COVID-19 vaccine.

The chain uses TRBV28 and TRBJ1-5; D gene ambiguous. V shed 3 bases and J shed 7 bases, with 16 bases lying between them. Germline V lookup: CDR1 MDHEN, CDR2 SYDVKM. The CDR3 is 15 residues long. The CDR3 protein is CASSLPTDGGQPQHF. CDR3 sequence (DNA): TGTGCCAGCAGTTTGCCTACAGACGGAGGCCAGCCCCAGCATTTT.

V usage is TRBV28 and J usage is TRBJ1-3; 8 positions match TRBD1. CDR1 MDHEN and CDR2 SYDVKM come from the germline V gene. The CDR3 extends over 14 amino acids. Losses at the gene ends were 5 bases for V and 2 bases for J; bases not matched to a gene: 2. CDR3: CASSRTGTGNTIYF. CDR3 in DNA: TGTGCCAGCAGTCGGACAGGGACTGGAAACACCATATATTTT.

V is TRBV5-1 and J is TRBJ1-4; D possibly corresponds to TRBD1 (5 bases). The CDR3 has 17 amino acids. With 4 bases removed from V and 0 bases from J, the gap between germline ends came to 16 bases. Germline V lookup: CDR1 SGHRS, CDR2 YFSETQ. This chain's CDR3 is CASSVAGWFATNEKLFF. CDR3 sequence (DNA): TGCGCCAGCAGCGTCGCAGGGTGGTTTGCAACTAATGAAAAACTGTTTTTT. The entire variable domain, with the rest obtained from reference TRBV5-1 and TRBJ1-4, is as follows: KAGVTQTPRYLIKTRGQQVTLSCSPISGHRSVSWYQQTPGQGLQFLFEYFSETQRNKGNFPGRFSGRQFSNSRSEMNVSTLELGDSALYLCASSVAGWFATNEKLFFGSGTQLSVL.

V gene TRBV30 combines with J gene TRBJ2-4, with D perhaps matching TRBD1 (6 bases). The germline V gene encodes CDR1 GTSNPN and CDR2 SVGIG (reference sequence). The ends were cut back, 4 bases at V and 0 bases at J, with 13 bases in the middle. The CDR3 has 15 amino acids. The CDR3 loop reads CAWKRDIRAKNIQYF. Written as DNA, the CDR3 is TGTGCCTGGAAACGGGACATAAGAGCCAAAAACATTCAGTACTTC.

The CDR3 DNA reads as TGCGCCAGCGAGGCAGGCGGGGGGACCACAGATACGCAGTATTTT. It encodes CASEAGGGTTDTQYF. The V call is TRBV5-1, the J call TRBJ2-3; 8 nucleotides line up with TRBD2. Losses at the gene ends were 7 bases for V and 2 bases for J; bases not matched to a gene: 9. There are 15 residues in the CDR3. In germline, CDR1 is SGHRS, CDR2 YFSETQ.

This chain links TRBV5-6 with TRBJ1-5; 8 bases are a match to TRBD1. The CDR3 contains 13 residues. CDR1 SGHDT and CDR2 YYEEEE come from the germline V gene. V shed 0 bases and J 14 bases; nucleotides not matched to a gene: 7. In DNA form, the CDR3 reads TGTGCCAGCAGCTTGGGACAGGGGCCAGGCGAGCATTTT. Translation: CASSLGQGPGEHF.

The chain is built from TRBV28 and TRBJ2-2, with D unclear. CDR1 and CDR2 from the germline V gene are MDHEN and SYDVKM. The CDR3 loop spans 14 amino acids. Trimming removed 4 bases at V and 8 bases at J, with 14 bases between. The chain's CDR3 is CASSYGRRGGELFF. The CDR3 DNA follows: TGTGCCAGCAGTTATGGCAGGCGAGGAGGGGAGCTGTTTTTT.

The genes are TRBV21-1 and TRBJ2-3; TRBD1 is taken as the D call from the table, unchecked against the DNA. TRBV21-1 is a pseudogene locus. CDR3 length equals 16 residues. The CDR3 reads CASSKDIQVSTDTQYF. DNA for the CDR3: TGTGCCAGCAGCAAAGATATCCAGGTAAGCACAGATACGCAGTATTTT.

The V call is TRBV10-3, the J call TRBJ1-5, with unresolved D. Trimming cost V 3 bases and J 9 bases, with 6 bases left between them. This CDR3 comprises 11 residues. Germline-derived CDR1 and CDR2 are ENHRY and SYGVKD. The CDR3 reads CAISDVGPQHF. In DNA form, the CDR3 reads TGTGCCATCAGTGACGTGGGGCCCCAGCATTTT.

V usage is TRBV10-1 and J usage is TRBJ2-1; TRBD2 agrees at 9 bases. V was pared by 0 bases and J by 7 bases, with 22 bases of the junction left unmatched. CDR1 and CDR2 from the germline V gene are WNHNN and SYGVQD (reference sequence). This CDR3 spans 21 amino acids. This CDR3 reads CASSESKEGPPIPSGVNEQFF. CDR3 nucleotides: TGCGCCAGCAGTGAGTCGAAGGAGGGACCTCCGATTCCTAGCGGGGTGAATGAGCAGTTCTTC.

The chain joins TRBV5-5 to TRBJ2-7; D uncertain. There are 13 residues in the CDR3. Germline V gene lookup returns CDR1 SGHKS and CDR2 YYEKEE (reference sequence). The germline V and J ends were trimmed by 1 base and 3 bases, with 8 bases remaining between them. The CDR3 nucleotides read TGTGCCAGCAGCTTGACAGACTTCTACGAGCAGTACGTC. Translated, it gives CASSLTDFYEQYV.

The chain has TRBV7-3 and TRBJ2-5; possibly TRBD2 for D (7 bases). This CDR3 contains 13 residues. Germline loops: CDR1 SGHTA, CDR2 FQGTGA. V lost 6 bases, J lost 7 bases, and 15 bases lay in between. The CDR3 DNA reads TGTGCCAGCAGGGCTGAGGGAGGGGGGACCCAGTACTTC. It is translated as CASRAEGGGTQYF.

The rearrangement joins TRBV19 to TRBJ2-4; TRBD1 matches at 8 bases. J gave up 6 bases and V 5 bases, and 15 bases lay outside the gene matches. The CDR3 covers 17 residues. The germline CDR1 and CDR2 sequences are LNHDA and SQIVND (reference sequence). This CDR3 is CASSPDRGPGFGNIQYF. The CDR3 DNA follows: TGTGCCAGTAGTCCCGACAGGGGACCTGGATTTGGAAACATTCAGTACTTC.

The rearrangement uses TRBV6-5 and TRBJ1-2; the D is unclear. The V gene lost 10 bases and the J gene lost 4 bases, with 19 bases spanning the gap. CDR3 length: 14 amino acids. The germline gives CDR1 MNHEY, CDR2 SVGAGI. CDR3: CATKGTENLYGYTF. Here the CDR3 DNA reads TGTGCCACCAAGGGAACGGAAAATCTCTATGGCTACACCTTC.

The chain recombines TRBV6-5 with TRBJ1-1; TRBD1 aligns across 11 bases. The V segment lost 4 bases and the J segment 5 bases; nucleotides outside the gene matches: 3. Germline V gives CDR1 MNHEY, CDR2 SVGAGI. CDR3 length: 14 amino acids. The CDR3 DNA sequence: TGTGCCAGCAGTTGGGGACAGGGGGGGACTGAAGCTTTCTTT. Protein sequence: CASSWGQGGTEAFF.

This clone was seen a few times. The chain combines TRBV6-2 or TRBV6-3 with TRBJ2-7, with 7 bases lining up with TRBD1. With V trimmed by 6 bases and J by 1 base, 6 bases remained unmatched. The CDR3 sequence is 14 residues long. Germline CDR1 and CDR2: MNHEY and SVGEGT. The CDR3 is CASSRQGWSYEQYV. As DNA, the CDR3 is TGTGCCAGCAGCCGACAGGGATGGTCCTACGAGCAGTACGTC.

The V call is TRBV4-1, the J call TRBJ1-1; D perhaps matches TRBD1 (6 bases). V lost 4 bases and J 1 base, leaving 25 bases between the germline ends. In germline, CDR1 is MGHRA, CDR2 YSYEKL. The length of the CDR3 is 19 residues. CDR3 coding DNA: TGCGCCAGCAGCCCCAAGAATGGAGTAGGGGGACGAGGGAACACTGAAGCTTTCTTT. This translates into CASSPKNGVGGRGNTEAFF.

V usage is TRBV10-3 and J usage is TRBJ1-2, with D unresolved. The CDR3 covers 13 residues. The germline V gene encodes CDR1 ENHRY and CDR2 SYGVKD. V was pared by 3 bases and J by 4 bases, with 9 bases between. CDR3 in DNA: TGTGCCATCAGTGATACGGGGTTCTATGGCTACACCTTC. Its protein is CAISDTGFYGYTF.

The genes are TRBV19 and TRBJ1-2; 7 bases are shared with TRBD1. The germline V gene has CDR1 LNHDA and CDR2 SQIVND (reference sequence). Losses at the gene ends were 4 bases for V and 5 bases for J; bases not matched to a gene: 7. CDR3 length equals 14 residues. The DNA for the CDR3 is TGTGCCAGTAGTAAGGGGGACAGAAAGTATGGCTACACCTTC. This sequence encodes CASSKGDRKYGYTF.

There are a few counts of this clone. The genes are TRBV5-1 and TRBJ2-1; 7 bases are a match to TRBD1. The CDR3 loop spans 13 amino acids. Germline CDR1 SGHRS, CDR2 YFSETQ. After removal of 3 bases from V and 6 bases from J, the junction contained 3 bases not matched to a gene. CDR3 bases: TGCGCCAGCAGCTGGACAGGACCCAATGAGCAGTTCTTC. As protein: CASSWTGPNEQFF.